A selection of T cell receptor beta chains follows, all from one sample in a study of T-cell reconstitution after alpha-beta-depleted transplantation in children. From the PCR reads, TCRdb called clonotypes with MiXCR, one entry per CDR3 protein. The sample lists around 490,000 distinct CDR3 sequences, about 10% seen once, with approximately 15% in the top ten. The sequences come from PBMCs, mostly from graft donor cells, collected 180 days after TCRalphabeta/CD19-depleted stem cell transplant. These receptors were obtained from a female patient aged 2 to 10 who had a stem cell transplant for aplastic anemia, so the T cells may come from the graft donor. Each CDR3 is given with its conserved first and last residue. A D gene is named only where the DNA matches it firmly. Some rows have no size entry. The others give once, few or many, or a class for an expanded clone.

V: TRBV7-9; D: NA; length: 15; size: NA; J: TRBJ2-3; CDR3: CASSFLRGLTDTQYF; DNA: TGTGCCAGCAGCTTTCTGAGGGGACTCACAGATACGCAGTATTTT
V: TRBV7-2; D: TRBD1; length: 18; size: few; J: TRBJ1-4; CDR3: CASSLRNSRGHKGEKLFF; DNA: TGTGCCAGCAGCTTACGTAATAGCAGGGGGCATAAGGGTGAAAAACTGTTTTTT
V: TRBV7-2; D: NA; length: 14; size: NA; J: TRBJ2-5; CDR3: CASSPRTEWETQYF; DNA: TGTGCCAGCAGCCCGCGGACAGAATGGGAGACCCAGTACTTC
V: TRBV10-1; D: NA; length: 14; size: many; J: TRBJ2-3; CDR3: CASSEVGPKDTQYF; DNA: TGCGCCAGCAGTGAAGTTGGCCCCAAAGATACGCAGTATTTT
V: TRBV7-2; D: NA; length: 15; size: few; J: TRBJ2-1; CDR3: CASSLGTYHYNEQFF; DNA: TGTGCCAGCAGCTTAGGGACCTATCACTACAATGAGCAGTTCTTC
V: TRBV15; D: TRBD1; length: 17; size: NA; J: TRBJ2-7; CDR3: CATSRDPQGTVTYEQYF; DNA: TGTGCCACCAGCAGAGATCCACAGGGGACAGTCACCTACGAGCAGTACTTC
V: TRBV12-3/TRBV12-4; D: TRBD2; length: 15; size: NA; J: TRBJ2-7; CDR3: CASSNSGRESYEQYF; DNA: TGTGCCAGCAGTAATAGCGGGAGGGAGTCCTACGAGCAGTACTTC
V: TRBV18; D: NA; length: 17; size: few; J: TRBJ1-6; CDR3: CASSPAQPNTGNSPLHF; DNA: TGTGCCAGCTCACCGGCCCAGCCCAATACGGGTAATTCACCCCTCCACTTT
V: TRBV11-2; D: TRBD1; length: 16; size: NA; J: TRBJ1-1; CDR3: CASSLWTGNLDTEAFF; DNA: TGTGCCAGCAGCTTATGGACAGGCAACTTGGACACTGAAGCTTTCTTT
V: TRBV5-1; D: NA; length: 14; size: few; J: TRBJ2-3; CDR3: CASSSDYATDTQYF; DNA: TGCGCCAGCAGCTCCGACTACGCCACAGATACGCAGTATTTT
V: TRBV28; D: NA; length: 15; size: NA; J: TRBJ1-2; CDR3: CASRPGQPRVYGYTF; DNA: TGTGCCAGCAGACCTGGACAGCCGAGGGTCTATGGCTACACCTTC
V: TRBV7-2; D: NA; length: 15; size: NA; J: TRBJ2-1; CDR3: CASSLSRETYNEQFF; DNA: TGTGCCAGCAGCCTTAGTAGAGAGACCTACAATGAGCAGTTCTTC
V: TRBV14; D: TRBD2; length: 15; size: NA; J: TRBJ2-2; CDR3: CASSVTSGRAGELFF; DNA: TGTGCCAGCAGCGTGACTAGCGGGAGGGCCGGGGAGCTGTTTTTT
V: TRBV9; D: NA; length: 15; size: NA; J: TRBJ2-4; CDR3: CASSVDPGSKNIQYF; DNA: TGTGCCAGCAGCGTAGATCCCGGATCCAAAAACATTCAGTACTTC
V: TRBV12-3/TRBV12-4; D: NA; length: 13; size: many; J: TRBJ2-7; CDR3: CASSFPVSSEQYF; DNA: TGTGCCAGCAGTTTTCCAGTCTCCTCCGAGCAGTACTTC
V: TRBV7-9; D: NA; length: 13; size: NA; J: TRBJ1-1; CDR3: CASSFPLSTEAFF; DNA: TGTGCCAGCAGCTTCCCGTTGAGCACTGAAGCTTTCTTT
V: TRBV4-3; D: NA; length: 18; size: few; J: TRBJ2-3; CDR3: CASSQDLVMRSGTDTQYF; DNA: TGCGCCAGCAGCCAAGATCTGGTGATGCGTTCCGGCACAGATACGCAGTATTTT
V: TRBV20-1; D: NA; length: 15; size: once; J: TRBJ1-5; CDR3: CSAGGGEVGNQPQHF; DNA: TGCAGTGCTGGCGGGGGGGAAGTTGGCAATCAGCCCCAGCATTTT
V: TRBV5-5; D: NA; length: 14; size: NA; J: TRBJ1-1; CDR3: CASSWTRGDTEAFF; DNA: TGTGCCAGCAGCTGGACTCGAGGGGACACTGAAGCTTTCTTT
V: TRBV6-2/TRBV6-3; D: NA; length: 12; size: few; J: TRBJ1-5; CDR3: CASSLQSLTQHF; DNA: TGTGCCAGCAGTCTACAGTCTCTGACCCAGCATTTT
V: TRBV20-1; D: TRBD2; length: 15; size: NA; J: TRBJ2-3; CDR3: CSAPPLAGHTDTQYF; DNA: TGCAGTGCTCCCCCGTTAGCGGGACACACAGATACGCAGTATTTT
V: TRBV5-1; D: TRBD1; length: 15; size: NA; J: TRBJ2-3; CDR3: CASSLRGRITDTQYF; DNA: TGCGCCAGCAGCTTAAGGGGGCGGATTACAGATACGCAGTATTTT
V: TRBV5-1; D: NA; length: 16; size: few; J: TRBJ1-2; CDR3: CASSLDIPYTNYGYTF; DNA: TGCGCCAGCAGCCTAGACATACCGTATACAAACTATGGCTACACCTTC
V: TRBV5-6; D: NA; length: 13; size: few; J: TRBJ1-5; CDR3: CASSFNLYQPQHF; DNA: TGTGCCAGCAGCTTCAACCTCTATCAGCCCCAGCATTTT
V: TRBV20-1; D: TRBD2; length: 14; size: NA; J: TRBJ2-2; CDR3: CSATGLGITGELFF; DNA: TGCAGTGCTACGGGACTAGGGATCACCGGGGAGCTGTTTTTT
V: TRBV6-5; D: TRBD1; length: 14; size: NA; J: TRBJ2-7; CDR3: CASSSGTAAFEQYF; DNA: TGTGCCAGCAGTTCCGGGACAGCCGCCTTCGAGCAGTACTTC
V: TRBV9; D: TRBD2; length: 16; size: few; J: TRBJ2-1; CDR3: CASSGDGGRASDEQFF; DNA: TGTGCCAGCAGCGGAGATGGCGGGAGGGCCTCCGATGAGCAGTTCTTC
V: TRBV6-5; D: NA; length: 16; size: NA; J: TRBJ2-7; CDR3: CASSFRPGPRLYEQYF; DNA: TGTGCCAGCAGTTTTCGCCCCGGGCCCCGGCTCTACGAGCAGTACTTC
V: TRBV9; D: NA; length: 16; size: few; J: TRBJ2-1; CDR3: CASSARLGVSYNEQFF; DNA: TGTGCCAGCAGCGCCCGTTTAGGGGTTAGCTACAATGAGCAGTTCTTC
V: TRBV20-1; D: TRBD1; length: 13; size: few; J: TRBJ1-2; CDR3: CSATGGATYGYTF; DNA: TGCAGTGCTACAGGGGGTGCCACCTATGGCTACACCTTC
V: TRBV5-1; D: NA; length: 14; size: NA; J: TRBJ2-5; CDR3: CASSSGTVQETQYF; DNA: TGCGCCAGCAGCTCCGGGACGGTCCAAGAGACCCAGTACTTC
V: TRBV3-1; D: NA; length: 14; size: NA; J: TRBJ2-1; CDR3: CASSLRGLDNEQFF; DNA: TGTGCCAGCAGCCTCCGCGGACTGGACAATGAGCAGTTCTTC
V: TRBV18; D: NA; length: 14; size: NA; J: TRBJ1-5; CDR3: CASSPGGVNQPQHF; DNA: TGTGCCAGCTCACCGGGGGGAGTCAATCAGCCCCAGCATTTT
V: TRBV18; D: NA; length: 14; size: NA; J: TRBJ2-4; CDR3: CASSIGEAKNIQYF; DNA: TGTGCCAGCTCCATCGGTGAAGCCAAAAACATTCAGTACTTC
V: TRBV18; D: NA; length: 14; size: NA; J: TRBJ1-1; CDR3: CASSPNVMNTEAFF; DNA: TGTGCCAGCTCACCAAATGTAATGAACACTGAAGCTTTCTTT
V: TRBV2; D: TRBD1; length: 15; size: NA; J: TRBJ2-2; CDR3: CASSENRGNTGELFF; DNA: TGTGCCAGCAGTGAAAACAGGGGAAACACCGGGGAGCTGTTTTTT
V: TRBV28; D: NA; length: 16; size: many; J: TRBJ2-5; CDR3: CASSLGVVVPGETQYF; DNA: TGTGCCAGCAGTTTAGGCGTAGTCGTCCCCGGGGAGACCCAGTACTTC
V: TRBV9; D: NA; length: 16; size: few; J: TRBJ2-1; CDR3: CASSVGTRARDNEQFF; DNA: TGTGCCAGCAGCGTGGGGACAAGGGCGAGGGACAATGAGCAGTTCTTC
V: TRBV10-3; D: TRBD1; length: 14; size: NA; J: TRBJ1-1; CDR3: CASNSGQGNTEAFF; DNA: TGTGCCAGCAACAGCGGACAGGGGAACACTGAAGCTTTCTTT
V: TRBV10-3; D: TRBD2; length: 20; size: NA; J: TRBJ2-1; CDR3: CAISGGSGRAIIGSYNEQFF; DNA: TGTGCCATCAGTGGCGGCAGCGGGAGGGCCATAATAGGGTCCTACAATGAGCAGTTCTTC
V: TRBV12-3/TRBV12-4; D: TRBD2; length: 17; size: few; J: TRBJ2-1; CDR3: CASSLGREGHSYNEQFF; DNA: TGTGCCAGCAGTTTAGGTCGGGAGGGCCATTCCTACAATGAGCAGTTCTTC
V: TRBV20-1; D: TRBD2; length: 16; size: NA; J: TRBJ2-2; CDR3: CSARPLGGRNTGELFF; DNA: TGCAGTGCTAGACCCCTAGGCGGGAGAAACACCGGGGAGCTGTTTTTT
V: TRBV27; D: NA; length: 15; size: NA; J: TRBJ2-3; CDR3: CASRTAGLGADTQYF; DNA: TGTGCCAGCAGGACCGCGGGACTCGGTGCAGATACGCAGTATTTT
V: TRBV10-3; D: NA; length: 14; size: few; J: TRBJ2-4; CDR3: CAISPTLTPNIQYF; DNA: TGTGCCATCAGTCCGACCCTTACCCCGAACATTCAGTACTTC
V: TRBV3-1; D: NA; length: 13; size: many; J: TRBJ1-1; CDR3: CASTEPPNTEAFF; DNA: TGTGCCAGCACCGAACCCCCGAACACTGAAGCTTTCTTT
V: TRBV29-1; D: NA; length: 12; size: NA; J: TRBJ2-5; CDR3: CSVIFPGETQYF; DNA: TGCAGCGTTATCTTCCCTGGGGAGACCCAGTACTTC
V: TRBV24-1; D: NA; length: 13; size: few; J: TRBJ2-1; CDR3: CATSDPPVFEQFF; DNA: TGTGCCACCAGTGATCCTCCAGTCTTTGAGCAGTTCTTC
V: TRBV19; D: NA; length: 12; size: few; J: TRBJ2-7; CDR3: CASTPGIYEQYF; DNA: TGTGCCAGTACCCCGGGAATATACGAGCAGTACTTC
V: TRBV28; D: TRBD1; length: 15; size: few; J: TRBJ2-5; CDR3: CASSGQGSAGGTQYF; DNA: TGTGCCAGCAGTGGACAGGGGTCGGCTGGGGGGACCCAGTACTTC
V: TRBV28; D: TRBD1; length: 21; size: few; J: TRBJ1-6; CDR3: CASSPGTGASRASSYNSPLHF; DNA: TGTGCCAGCAGTCCCGGGACAGGGGCCTCCCGGGCCTCCTCCTATAATTCACCCCTCCACTTT
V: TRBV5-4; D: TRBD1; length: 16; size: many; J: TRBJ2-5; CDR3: CASSFFPRQGQETQYF; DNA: TGTGCCAGCAGCTTTTTTCCCCGACAGGGGCAAGAGACCCAGTACTTC
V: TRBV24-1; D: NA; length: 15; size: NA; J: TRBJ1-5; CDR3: CATSDGGGSNQPQHF; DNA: TGTGCCACCAGTGATGGAGGGGGAAGCAATCAGCCCCAGCATTTT
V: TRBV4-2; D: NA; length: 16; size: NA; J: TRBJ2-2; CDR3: CASSQDPLENTGELFF; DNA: TGTGCCAGCAGCCAGGACCCACTTGAAAACACCGGGGAGCTGTTTTTT